The clone carrying this T cell receptor (beta chain) was detected only once. Some clones are missing from TCRdb's copy, which holds only in-frame ones; the method was immunoSEQ multiplex PCR. The table has tens of thousands of clones, approximately 84% seen once. These data come from a study of OX40 agonist ivuxolimab in advanced cancers. Trimming left V 1 base short and J 8 bases short, with 18 bases between. Germline assignment: CDR1 SGDLS and CDR2 YYNGEE. The CDR3 has 15 amino acids. This TCR came from an adult with an advanced solid tumor such as melanoma, head and neck, liver or kidney cancer. This sequence joins TRBV9 and TRBJ1-2, with D uncertain. Sequenced here: CD4+ or CD8+ T cells sorted from blood, sampled in a trial of the OX40 agonist ivuxolimab. In DNA, the CDR3 is TGTGCCAGCAGCGTATCCGGATCTCCCTTTGAAGGCTACACCTTC. The encoded protein is CASSVSGSPFEGYTF. Full variable domain (remainder filled in from reference TRBV9 and TRBJ1-2): DSGVTQTPKHLITATGQRVTLRCSPRSGDLSVYWYQQSLDQGLQFLIQYYNGEERAKGNILERFSAQQFPDLHSELNLSSLELGDSALYFCASSVSGSPFEGYTFGSGTRLTVV.